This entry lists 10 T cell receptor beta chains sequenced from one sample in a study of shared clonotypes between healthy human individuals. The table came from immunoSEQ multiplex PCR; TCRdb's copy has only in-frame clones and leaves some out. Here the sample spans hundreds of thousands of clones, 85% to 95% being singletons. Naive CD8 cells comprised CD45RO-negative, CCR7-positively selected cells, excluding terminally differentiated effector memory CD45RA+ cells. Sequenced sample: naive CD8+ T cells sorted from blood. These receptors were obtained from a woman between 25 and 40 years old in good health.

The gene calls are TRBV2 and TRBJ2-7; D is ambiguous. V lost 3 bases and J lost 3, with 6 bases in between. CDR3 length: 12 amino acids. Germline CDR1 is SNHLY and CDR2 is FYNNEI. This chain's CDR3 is CASSDADYEQYF. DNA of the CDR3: TGTGCCAGCAGTGACGCGGACTACGAGCAGTACTTC.

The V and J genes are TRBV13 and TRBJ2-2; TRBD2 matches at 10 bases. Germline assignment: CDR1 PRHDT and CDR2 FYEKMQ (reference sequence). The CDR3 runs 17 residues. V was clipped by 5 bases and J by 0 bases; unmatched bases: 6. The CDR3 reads CASSPWTSGPNTGELFF. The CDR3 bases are TGTGCCAGCAGCCCATGGACTAGCGGACCGAACACCGGGGAGCTGTTTTTT.

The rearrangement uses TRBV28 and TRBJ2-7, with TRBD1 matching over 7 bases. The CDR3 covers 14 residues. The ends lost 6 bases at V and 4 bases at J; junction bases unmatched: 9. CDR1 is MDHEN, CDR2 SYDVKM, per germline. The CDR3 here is CASRDRDSLYEQYF. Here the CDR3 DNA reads TGTGCCAGCAGGGACCGGGACAGCCTATACGAGCAGTACTTC.

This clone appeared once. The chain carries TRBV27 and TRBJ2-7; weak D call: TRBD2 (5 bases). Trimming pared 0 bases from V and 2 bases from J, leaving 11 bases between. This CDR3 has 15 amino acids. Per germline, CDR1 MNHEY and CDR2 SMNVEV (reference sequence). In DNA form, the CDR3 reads TGTGCCAGCAGTTTATCGCGCAGCGGAACCTACGAGCAGTACTTC. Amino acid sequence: CASSLSRSGTYEQYF.

As DNA, the CDR3 is TGTGCCAGCAGCTTTGGGACTAGCGGGAGTAGGTGCGAGCAGTACTTC. Its translation: CASSFGTSGSRCEQYF. The chain links TRBV7-9 to TRBJ2-7; 14 nucleotides match TRBD2. V lost 3 bases and J lost 6; bases outside the gene matches: 7. Germline loops: CDR1 SEHNR, CDR2 FQNEAQ (reference sequence). CDR3 size: 16 residues. The full variable domain, with the rest looked up from reference TRBV7-9 and TRBJ2-7, is DTGVSQNPRHKITKRGQNVTFRCDPISEHNRLYWYRQTLGQGPEFLTYFQNEAQLEKSRLLSDRFSAERPKGSFSTLEIQRTEQGDSAMYLCASSFGTSGSRCEQYFGPGTRLTVT.

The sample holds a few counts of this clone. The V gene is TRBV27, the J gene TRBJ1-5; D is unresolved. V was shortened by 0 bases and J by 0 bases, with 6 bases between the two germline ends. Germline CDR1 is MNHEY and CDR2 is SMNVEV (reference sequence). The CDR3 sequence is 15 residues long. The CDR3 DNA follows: TGTGCCAGCAGTTTATCGAAGGGTAGCAATCAGCCCCAGCATTTT. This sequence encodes CASSLSKGSNQPQHF.

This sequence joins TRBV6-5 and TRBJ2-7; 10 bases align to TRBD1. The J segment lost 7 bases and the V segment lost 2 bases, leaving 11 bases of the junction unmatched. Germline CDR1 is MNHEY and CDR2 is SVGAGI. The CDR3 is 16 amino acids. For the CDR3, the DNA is TGTGCCAGCAGTTACGCCTCCGGGACAGGGGTTGATGAGCAGTACTTC. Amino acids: CASSYASGTGVDEQYF.

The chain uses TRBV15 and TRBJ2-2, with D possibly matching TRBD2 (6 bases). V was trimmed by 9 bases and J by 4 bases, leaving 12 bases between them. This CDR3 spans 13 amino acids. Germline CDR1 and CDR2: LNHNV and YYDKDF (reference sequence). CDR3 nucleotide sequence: TGTGCCACGTCGGCGGGGAGCACCGGGGAGCTGTTTTTT. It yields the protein CATSAGSTGELFF.

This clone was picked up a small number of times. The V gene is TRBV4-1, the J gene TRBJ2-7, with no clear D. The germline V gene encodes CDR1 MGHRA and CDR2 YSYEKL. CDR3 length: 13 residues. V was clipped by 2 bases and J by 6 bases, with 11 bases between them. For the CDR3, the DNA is TGCGCCAGCAGCCAATTTGACAATGGCGAGCAGTACTTC. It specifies CASSQFDNGEQYF.

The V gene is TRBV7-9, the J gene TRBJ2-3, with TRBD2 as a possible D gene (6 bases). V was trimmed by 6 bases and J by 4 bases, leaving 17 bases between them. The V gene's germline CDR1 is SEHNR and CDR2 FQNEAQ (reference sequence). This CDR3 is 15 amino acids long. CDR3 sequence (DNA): TGTGCCAGCAGTCTAAGACTAGAACCCTCAGATACGCAGTATTTT. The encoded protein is CASSLRLEPSDTQYF.